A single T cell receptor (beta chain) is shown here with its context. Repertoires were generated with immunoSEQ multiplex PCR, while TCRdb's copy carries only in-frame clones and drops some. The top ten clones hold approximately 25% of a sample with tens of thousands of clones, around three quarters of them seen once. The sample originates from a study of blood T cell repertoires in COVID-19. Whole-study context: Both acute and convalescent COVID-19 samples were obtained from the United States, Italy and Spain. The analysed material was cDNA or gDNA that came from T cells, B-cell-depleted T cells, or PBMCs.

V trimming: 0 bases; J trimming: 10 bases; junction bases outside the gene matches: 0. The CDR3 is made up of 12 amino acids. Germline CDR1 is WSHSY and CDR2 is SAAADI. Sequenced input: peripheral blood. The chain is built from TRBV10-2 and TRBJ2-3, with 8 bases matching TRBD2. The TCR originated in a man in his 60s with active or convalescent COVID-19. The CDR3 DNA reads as TGCGCCAGCAGTGAGTCGCGGGGGGCGCAGTATTTT. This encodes CASSESRGAQYF.